This T cell receptor beta chain was identified in a study of cytomegalovirus exposure and HLA in healthy donors. Whole-study findings and limits: DRB1 showed the most TCR associations and HLA-C the fewest in a later analysis, as rates varied by HLA locus.

The CDR3 runs 15 residues. Germline trimming cut 3 bases from V and 8 bases from J; bases unmatched to any gene: 4. Germline loops: CDR1 KGHSH, CDR2 LQKENI. It was with 60 Vbeta and 13 Jbeta primers that the PCR ran. TCRdb's copy holds only in-frame clones and misses some; the assay was immunoSEQ multiplex PCR. In the table there are 150,000 to 200,000 clones, about 80% of which are singletons. This clone showed up just a few times. The antigen remains undetermined. The source of this sequence is a man younger than 35 in good health and CMV-seropositive. V is TRBV18 and J is TRBJ2-1; 13 bases agree with TRBD2. The source material was PBMCs. In nucleotides, the CDR3 is TGTGCCAGCTCACCCCCGGGACTAGCGGGATATGAGCAGTTCTTC. Translated, it gives CASSPPGLAGYEQFF.